Listed here are 15 T cell receptor beta chains from one sample, sequenced in a study of blood T cell repertoires in COVID-19. Some clones are missing from TCRdb's copy, which holds only in-frame ones; the method was immunoSEQ multiplex PCR. The sample yields 250,000 to 300,000 clones, approximately 91% seen once. The sequencing sample was made of PBMCs or T cells enriched from blood (not recorded which). The source is a woman between 40 and 55 years old with acute COVID-19.

The genes are TRBV28 and TRBJ2-7, with 10 bases identical to TRBD2. CDR3 length: 17 residues. With 4 bases clipped from V and 5 bases from J, the junction kept 14 bases outside the gene matches. Germline CDR1 is MDHEN and CDR2 is SYDVKM. The CDR3 region is CASSSSLGASGRDEQYF. The CDR3 DNA follows: TGTGCCAGCAGTTCCTCCCTCGGGGCTAGCGGGAGAGACGAGCAGTACTTC. The full variable domain, completed using reference TRBV28 and TRBJ2-7, is DVKVTQSSRYLVKRTGEKVFLECVQDMDHENMFWYRQDPGLGLRLIYFSYDVKMKEKGDIPEGYSVSREKKERFSLILESASTNQTSMYLCASSSSLGASGRDEQYFGPGTRLTVT.

V gene TRBV7-3 combines with J gene TRBJ2-3, with TRBD2 identical over 15 bases. The CDR3 covers 17 residues. V was pared by 4 bases and J by 2 bases, with 4 bases of the junction left unmatched. The germline gives CDR1 SGHTA, CDR2 FQGTGA. CDR3 bases: TGTGCCAGCAGCTATGGGACTAGCGGGGGGTACACAGATACGCAGTATTTT. This translates into CASSYGTSGGYTDTQYF.

The chain links TRBV7-9 to TRBJ2-1; 11 nucleotides line up with TRBD2. The V segment lost 7 bases and the J segment 4 bases; nucleotides outside the gene matches: 15. Per the germline V gene, CDR1 is SEHNR and CDR2 is FQNEAQ (reference sequence). The CDR3 has 18 amino acids. CDR3 DNA sequence: TGTGCCAGCACCCCGGGACTAGCGGCCCACAGATTTTACAATGAGCAGTTCTTC. It is translated as CASTPGLAAHRFYNEQFF.

The chain employs TRBV2 and TRBJ1-1, with 8 bases identical to TRBD1. V trimming: 7 bases; J trimming: 4 bases; junction bases outside the gene matches: 8. The length of the CDR3 is 14 residues. In germline, CDR1 is SNHLY, CDR2 FYNNEI. The CDR3 nucleotides are TGTGCCAGCAACCTCCAGGGGGCTGGCACTGAAGCTTTCTTT. Its translation: CASNLQGAGTEAFF.

The V call is TRBV10-3, the J call TRBJ2-7; TRBD2 matches at 12 bases. J lost 1 base, V lost 6 bases, and 4 bases had no gene match. The CDR3 totals 15 residues. Germline assignment: CDR1 ENHRY and CDR2 SYGVKD. As DNA, the CDR3 is TGTGCCATCAGGGTTGGGACTAGCGGGTCCTACGAGCAGTACTTC. It yields the protein CAIRVGTSGSYEQYF.

This sequence joins TRBV7-2 and TRBJ1-2, with 7 bases fitting TRBD1. Trimming at V came to 5 bases and at J to 6 bases, leaving 15 bases not matched to a gene. Germline V gene sequence: CDR1 SGHTA, CDR2 FQGNSA. The CDR3 loop spans 16 amino acids. The CDR3 here is CASSTNTGQVGHGYTF. CDR3 sequence (DNA): TGTGCCAGCAGCACAAACACCGGACAGGTCGGGCATGGCTACACCTTC.

The chain uses TRBV11-2 and TRBJ2-1, with D uncertain. CDR1 is SGHAT and CDR2 is FQNNGV in the germline V gene. This CDR3 has 12 amino acids. V lost 4 bases, J lost 9 bases, and 10 bases lay in between. The CDR3 nucleotides are TGTGCCAGCAGCTACAGTAACCGTGAGCAGTTCTTC. Translated: CASSYSNREQFF.

The CDR3 is CASSLAGQRETQYF. The CDR3 bases are TGTGCCAGCAGCTTAGCCGGGCAGCGGGAGACCCAGTACTTC. The J gene is TRBJ2-5, the V gene TRBV7-2; tentative D call: TRBD2 (5 bases). Germline V gene sequence: CDR1 SGHTA, CDR2 FQGNSA. V lost 0 bases and J 5 bases, leaving 10 bases between the germline ends. The CDR3 covers 14 residues.

The chain uses TRBV18 and TRBJ2-1; a weak D match, TRBD1 (5 bases). V lost 6 bases to trimming and J lost 6 bases, with 24 bases between them. This CDR3 comprises 17 residues. The germline CDR1 and CDR2 sequences are KGHSH and LQKENI. DNA of the CDR3: TGTGCCAGCTCGAGGAATCCGGTTTTAGTAAGGGGCAATGAGCAGTTCTTC. Amino acid sequence: CASSRNPVLVRGNEQFF.

The chain is built from TRBV7-6 and TRBJ1-1; weak D call: TRBD1 (6 bases). CDR3 size: 16 residues. Per germline, CDR1 SGHVS and CDR2 FNYEAQ. Between the trimmed V and J ends, which lost 2 bases and 7 bases, there was a span of 20 bases. The chain's CDR3 is CASSLRRARGSDEAFF. The CDR3 nucleotides read TGTGCCAGCAGCTTAAGGCGGGCCAGGGGTTCGGATGAAGCTTTCTTT.

J is TRBJ2-7 and V is TRBV19; D remains ambiguous. From germline, CDR1 is LNHDA and CDR2 SQIVND (reference sequence). This CDR3 contains 14 residues. V was shortened by 0 bases and J by 1 base, with 7 bases between the two germline ends. DNA for the CDR3: TGTGCCAGTAGTATAGAACGCGGTTCCTACGAGCAGTACTTC. Translation: CASSIERGSYEQYF.

The genes are TRBV15 and TRBJ1-1, with TRBD1 matching over 8 bases. Germline V gene sequence: CDR1 LNHNV, CDR2 YYDKDF (reference sequence). After removal of 1 base from V and 4 bases from J, the junction contained 2 bases not matched to a gene. This CDR3 has 14 residues. CDR3 DNA sequence: TGTGCCACCAGCAGAGGGGACAGGCCCACTGAAGCTTTCTTT. This gives the protein CATSRGDRPTEAFF.

In this sample, this clone turned up once. The gene calls are TRBV18 and TRBJ2-5; 7 positions agree with TRBD1. Germline V lookup: CDR1 KGHSH, CDR2 LQKENI. This CDR3 spans 13 amino acids. The V segment lost 5 bases and the J segment 2 bases; nucleotides outside the gene matches: 2. This chain's CDR3 is CASSGTAQETQYF. In DNA form, the CDR3 reads TGTGCCAGCTCAGGGACAGCTCAAGAGACCCAGTACTTC.

The chain links TRBV2 to TRBJ2-1; the match to TRBD1 covers 9 bases. The length of the CDR3 is 15 residues. Germline V CDR1 and CDR2: SNHLY, FYNNEI. Trimming removed 6 bases from V and 5 bases from J; junction bases left unmatched: 8. The CDR3 spells CASRRRDRVDNEQFF. The CDR3 nucleotides read TGTGCCAGCAGACGCCGGGACAGGGTTGACAATGAGCAGTTCTTC.

This chain connects TRBV2 to TRBJ2-3; 9 bases agree with TRBD2. With V trimmed by 5 bases and J by 8 bases, 8 bases remained unmatched. The CDR3 spans 14 residues. Germline CDR1 and CDR2: SNHLY and FYNNEI. This CDR3 reads CASSPLAGSGTQYF. The CDR3 nucleotides are TGTGCCAGCAGTCCCCTAGCGGGGTCAGGTACGCAGTATTTT.